The 21 T cell receptor beta chains presented below share a single source sample, sequenced in a study of blood T cell repertoires in COVID-19. Measured with immunoSEQ multiplex PCR; TCRdb has only the in-frame clones, and not every one. Among roughly 230,000 clones, nearly 95% were seen once, and the ten largest hold over 0.8%. The sample taken for sequencing was peripheral blood. The receptors were gathered from a man aged 25 to 45 with COVID-19, enrolled during active disease.

V usage is TRBV5-1 and J usage is TRBJ1-5, with 8 bases that match TRBD1. Germline trimming cut 2 bases from V and 6 bases from J; bases unmatched to any gene: 7. Looked up from germline, CDR1 is SGHRS and CDR2 is YFSETQ. The CDR3 runs to 15 residues. The CDR3 sequence is CASSLGTGKVQPQHF. As DNA, the CDR3 is TGCGCCAGCAGCTTAGGGACAGGAAAGGTTCAGCCCCAGCATTTT. Full variable domain (rest looked up from reference TRBV5-1 and TRBJ1-5): KAGVTQTPRYLIKTRGQQVTLSCSPISGHRSVSWYQQTPGQGLQFLFEYFSETQRNKGNFPGRFSGRQFSNSRSEMNVSTLELGDSALYLCASSLGTGKVQPQHFGDGTRLSIL.

About this clone itself: Because the CDR3's place on the DNA is in doubt, the DNA is left out and the CDR3 is given as listed by TCRdb. The chain has TRBV5-5 and TRBJ1-2; the D segment call TRBD1 is taken from the table without a DNA check. Germline V lookup: CDR1 SGHKS, CDR2 YYEKEE (reference sequence). From its first to its last residue, the CDR3 has 13 amino acids. The CDR3 reads CASSFLERGGYTF.

V and J are TRBV30 and TRBJ1-5; D gene ambiguous. Germline CDR1 is GTSNPN and CDR2 is SVGIG (reference sequence). The CDR3 spans 14 residues. The V gene lost 0 bases and the J gene lost 0 bases, with 6 bases spanning the gap. The chain's CDR3 is CAWSVGISNQPQHF. For the CDR3, the DNA is TGTGCCTGGAGTGTTGGCATTAGCAATCAGCCCCAGCATTTT.

The genes are TRBV19 and TRBJ1-4, with 11 bases matching TRBD1. The V and J ends lost 3 bases and 7 bases, in that order; junction bases with no gene match: 4. CDR3 size: 15 residues. Germline V lookup: CDR1 LNHDA, CDR2 SQIVND (reference sequence). The CDR3 sequence is CASSIWGTGGEKLFF. Here the CDR3 DNA reads TGTGCCAGTAGTATTTGGGGGACAGGGGGTGAAAAACTGTTTTTT.

This clone was recorded only once. The chain links TRBV27 to TRBJ1-5, with 8 bases matching TRBD1. With 0 bases clipped from V and 7 bases from J, the junction kept 5 bases outside the gene matches. The CDR3 contains 15 residues. The germline gives CDR1 MNHEY, CDR2 SMNVEV (reference sequence). CDR3 DNA: TGTGCCAGCAGTTTATCGACAGGGGCCCGGCAGCCCCAGCATTTT. Protein sequence: CASSLSTGARQPQHF.

The rearrangement uses TRBV7-9 and TRBJ1-2, with D uncertain. Trimming removed 0 bases at V and 9 bases at J, with 11 bases between. Germline CDR1 is SEHNR and CDR2 is FQNEAQ (reference sequence). This CDR3 comprises 13 residues. Here the CDR3 reads CASSLAREESYTF. CDR3 coding DNA: TGTGCCAGCAGCTTAGCACGAGAGGAAAGCTACACCTTC.

The chain combines TRBV5-1 with TRBJ1-4, with no clear D. The CDR3 has 14 amino acids. V shed 0 bases and J shed 3 bases, with 6 bases lying between them. Germline-derived CDR1 and CDR2 are SGHRS and YFSETQ. CDR3 sequence reads: CASSLDMSNEKLFF. The CDR3 DNA reads TGCGCCAGCAGCTTGGATATGTCTAATGAAAAACTGTTTTTT.

The chain employs TRBV19 and TRBJ1-4; TRBD1 matches 8 bases. The CDR3 runs to 16 residues. Germline loops: CDR1 LNHDA, CDR2 SQIVND (reference sequence). Losses at the gene ends were 4 bases for V and 0 bases for J; bases not matched to a gene: 4. The CDR3 coding sequence is TGTGCCAGTAGTACCGGGACAGGTGCAACTAATGAAAAACTGTTTTTT. Translation gives CASSTGTGATNEKLFF.

The V and J genes are TRBV19 and TRBJ2-2, with 9 bases aligning to TRBD1. From germline, CDR1 is LNHDA and CDR2 SQIVND (reference sequence). The CDR3 covers 16 residues. V shed 4 bases and J 5 bases; nucleotides not matched to a gene: 8. The CDR3, as DNA: TGTGCCAGTAGTACCTTAAGACAGGGGGGAACCGGGGAGCTGTTTTTT. Translation: CASSTLRQGGTGELFF.

The V and J genes are TRBV7-3 and TRBJ2-2; maybe TRBD1 (6 bases). V was trimmed by 5 bases and J by 2 bases, leaving 12 bases between them. This CDR3 region has 15 residues. Germline V CDR1 and CDR2: SGHTA, FQGTGA. CDR3 in amino acids: CASSPRQVNTGELFF. CDR3 bases: TGTGCCAGCAGCCCCCGACAGGTCAACACCGGGGAGCTGTTTTTT.

This chain links TRBV5-6 with TRBJ1-2; D may be TRBD1 (6 bases). V was shortened by 4 bases and J by 0 bases, with 19 bases between the two germline ends. The length of the CDR3 is 17 residues. Germline CDR1 reads SGHDT; CDR2 reads YYEEEE. The CDR3 here is CASSPQGTTPANYGYTF. As DNA, the CDR3 is TGTGCCAGCAGCCCACAGGGAACCACACCAGCTAACTATGGCTACACCTTC. The full variable domain, rest sourced from reference TRBV5-6 and TRBJ1-2, is DAGVTQSPTHLIKTRGQQVTLRCSPKSGHDTVSWYQQALGQGPQFIFQYYEEEERQRGNFPDRFSGHQFPNYSSELNVNALLLGDSALYLCASSPQGTTPANYGYTFGSGTRLTVV.

V and J are TRBV7-2 and TRBJ1-2; no clear D gene. V lost 1 base to trimming and J lost 2 bases, with 11 bases between them. The CDR3 runs 15 residues. Germline CDR1 SGHTA, CDR2 FQGNSA. CDR3 residues: CASSLDWQVNYGYTF. For the CDR3, the DNA is TGTGCCAGCAGCTTAGATTGGCAGGTCAACTATGGCTACACCTTC.

The V call is TRBV6-5, the J call TRBJ1-5; 9 nucleotides match TRBD1. CDR1 is MNHEY and CDR2 is SVGAGI in the germline V gene. The CDR3 runs 14 residues. The trim removed 6 bases at V and 1 base at J, leaving 1 base unmatched. For the CDR3, the DNA is TGTGCCAGCAGACAGGGGGCAAGCAATCAGCCCCAGCATTTT. The encoded protein is CASRQGASNQPQHF.

This chain links TRBV6-5 with TRBJ1-2; D possibly corresponds to TRBD1 (5 bases). Trimming removed 3 bases from V and 6 bases from J, with 11 bases in between. Germline values: CDR1 MNHEY, CDR2 SVGAGI. CDR3 size: 13 residues. CDR3: CASSYGQGNGYTF. As DNA, the CDR3 is TGTGCCAGCAGTTATGGTCAGGGAAATGGCTACACCTTC.

The chain recombines TRBV27 with TRBJ2-7, with 9 bases fitting TRBD1. V shed 6 bases and J 2 bases; nucleotides not matched to a gene: 17. The CDR3 sequence is 18 residues long. CDR1 is MNHEY, CDR2 SMNVEV, per germline (reference sequence). DNA of the CDR3: TGTGCCAGCAGCCCTTTACATTCCGGGACAGGGCTGGCCTACGAGCAGTACTTC. Protein sequence: CASSPLHSGTGLAYEQYF.

This chain joins TRBV29-1 and TRBJ1-1, with 9 bases identical to TRBD1. V was pared by 5 bases and J by 0 bases, with 7 bases of the junction left unmatched. The V gene's germline CDR1 is SQVTM and CDR2 ANQGSEA. The CDR3 totals 15 residues. The CDR3 loop reads CSVNEQGAVNTEAFF. The CDR3 bases are TGCAGCGTTAACGAACAGGGGGCCGTGAACACTGAAGCTTTCTTT.

CDR3 in DNA: TGTGCCAGCAGCCCCGGCTACGAGCAGTACTTC. Its translation is CASSPGYEQYF. This chain links TRBV7-9 with TRBJ2-7; D not certain. Trimming left V 5 bases short and J 3 bases short, with 5 bases between. CDR3 size: 11 residues. CDR1 SEHNR and CDR2 FQNEAQ come from the germline V gene (reference sequence). Full variable domain (outside the CDR3, taken from reference TRBV7-9 and TRBJ2-7): DTGVSQNPRHKITKRGQNVTFRCDPISEHNRLYWYRQTLGQGPEFLTYFQNEAQLEKSRLLSDRFSAERPKGSFSTLEIQRTEQGDSAMYLCASSPGYEQYFGPGTRLTVT.

The V call is TRBV18, the J call TRBJ2-7; 12 bases are a match to TRBD2. The CDR3 is 15 residues long. CDR1 and CDR2 from the germline V gene are KGHSH and LQKENI. The V segment lost 6 bases and the J segment 7 bases; nucleotides outside the gene matches: 10. The CDR3 region has the DNA TGTGCCAGCTCTCTCGGGACTAGCGGGTCGGGGGAGCAGTACTTC. As protein: CASSLGTSGSGEQYF. Together with reference TRBV18 and TRBJ2-7, the CDR3 gives the full variable domain: NAGVMQNPRHLVRRRGQEARLRCSPMKGHSHVYWYRQLPEEGLKFMVYLQKENIIDESGMPKERFSAEFPKEGPSILRIQQVVRGDSAAYFCASSLGTSGSGEQYFGPGTRLTVT.

The CDR3 loop is CAIGKGVTGSGEQYF. The CDR3 DNA reads as TGTGCCATCGGGAAGGGAGTAACAGGGTCCGGCGAGCAGTACTTC. The chain uses TRBV6-6 and TRBJ2-7; perhaps TRBD1 as D (6 bases). This CDR3 has 15 amino acids. The germline CDR1 and CDR2 sequences are MNHNY and SVGAGI (reference sequence). V was clipped by 10 bases and J by 6 bases, with 25 bases between them.

The J gene is TRBJ2-1, the V gene TRBV19; TRBD1 matches at 10 bases. CDR3 length: 17 residues. The trim removed 5 bases at V and 0 bases at J, leaving 7 bases unmatched. Germline CDR1 reads LNHDA; CDR2 reads SQIVND (reference sequence). CDR3 coding DNA: TGTGCCAGTAGTCCATCGACAGGGGGCCTCTCCTACAATGAGCAGTTCTTC. This translates into CASSPSTGGLSYNEQFF.

This chain joins TRBV18 and TRBJ2-5, with D unclear. Germline assignment: CDR1 KGHSH and CDR2 LQKENI. With 3 bases removed from V and 5 bases from J, the gap between germline ends came to 13 bases. The CDR3 is made up of 14 amino acids. The CDR3, as DNA: TGTGCCAGCTCACCGCCTTCTCAACGGGAGACCCAGTACTTC. It yields the protein CASSPPSQRETQYF.